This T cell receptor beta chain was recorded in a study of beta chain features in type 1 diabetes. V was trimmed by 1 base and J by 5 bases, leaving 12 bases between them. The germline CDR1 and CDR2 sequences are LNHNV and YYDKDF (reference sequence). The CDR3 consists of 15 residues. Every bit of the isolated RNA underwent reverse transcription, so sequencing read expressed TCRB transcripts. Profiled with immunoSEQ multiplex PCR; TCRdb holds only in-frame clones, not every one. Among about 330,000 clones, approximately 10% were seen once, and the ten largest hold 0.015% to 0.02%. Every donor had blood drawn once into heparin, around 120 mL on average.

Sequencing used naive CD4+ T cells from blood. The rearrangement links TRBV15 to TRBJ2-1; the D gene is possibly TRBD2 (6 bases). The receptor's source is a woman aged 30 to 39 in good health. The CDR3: CATSRAGTGNNEQFF. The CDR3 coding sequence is TGTGCCACCAGCAGAGCCGGGACTGGCAACAATGAGCAGTTCTTC.